These 7 T cell receptor beta chains came from one sample sequenced in a study of PD-1 blockade in classical Hodgkin lymphoma. Indicated time point: cycle 4 day 1 (C4D1), after around six weeks of nivolumab. All patients relapsed after autologous stem cell transplantation, and brentuximab vedotin exposure varied. Clones were sequenced by immunoSEQ multiplex PCR, and TCRdb holds only the in-frame ones, with some missing. The data contain roughly 96,000 clones, under 95% of them singletons. The input for sequencing was peripheral blood mononuclear cells (PBMCs), taken before the fourth cycle of nivolumab. Every receptor here comes from a human donor with classical Hodgkin lymphoma.

The chain recombines TRBV5-6 with TRBJ1-3; D is perhaps TRBD1 (6 bases). Germline loops: CDR1 SGHDT, CDR2 YYEEEE. Trimming left V 3 bases short and J 0 bases short, with 16 bases between. The CDR3 runs to 17 residues. The CDR3 protein is CASSSSALQGSGNTIYF. The CDR3, as DNA: TGTGCCAGCAGCTCCTCCGCGCTACAGGGCTCTGGAAACACCATATATTTT.

This sequence joins TRBV10-2 and TRBJ2-1; D is possibly TRBD2 (6 bases). V gave up 6 bases and J gave up 8 bases, with 17 bases separating them. The CDR3 consists of 14 residues. Germline assignment: CDR1 WSHSY and CDR2 SAAADI. In DNA form, the CDR3 reads TGCGCCAGCAGAGCTAGGGAGGAGGTCGATGAGCAGTTCTTC. Translating it yields CASRAREEVDEQFF.

This clone was recorded once. The rearrangement joins TRBV6-6 to TRBJ2-3; 10 nucleotides align to TRBD1. The CDR3 loop spans 15 amino acids. Germline CDR1 is MNHNY and CDR2 is SVGAGI (reference sequence). V was pared by 5 bases and J by 3 bases, with 5 bases of the junction left unmatched. Here the CDR3 reads CASSDGTGATDTQYF. Here the CDR3 DNA reads TGTGCCAGCAGTGATGGGACAGGGGCAACAGATACGCAGTATTTT.

The chain employs TRBV4-1 and TRBJ2-5; the D gene is possibly TRBD1 (6 bases). V was trimmed by 3 bases and J by 0 bases, leaving 11 bases between them. The length of the CDR3 is 15 residues. From germline, CDR1 is MGHRA and CDR2 YSYEKL. This CDR3 reads CASSHVTGYQETQYF. The DNA of the CDR3 is TGCGCCAGCAGCCACGTAACAGGGTACCAAGAGACCCAGTACTTC.

This chain links TRBV7-2 with TRBJ2-1, with D unresolved. V gave up 1 base and J gave up 0 bases, with 7 bases separating them. CDR3 length: 15 amino acids. Germline CDR1 SGHTA, CDR2 FQGNSA. This CDR3 reads CASSLVGRSYNEQFF. CDR3 nucleotides: TGTGCCAGCAGCTTAGTCGGGCGCTCCTACAATGAGCAGTTCTTC.

The CDR3 region is CASNIYCPGTSGTTTYEQYF. As DNA, the CDR3 is TGTGCCAGCAATATCTACTGTCCCGGGACTAGCGGGACGACGACCTACGAGCAGTACTTC. The rearrangement uses TRBV6-4 and TRBJ2-7; 13 nucleotides line up with TRBD2. Trimming at V came to 7 bases and at J to 2 bases, leaving 20 bases not matched to a gene. The CDR3 is 20 residues long. The V gene's germline CDR1 is MRHNA and CDR2 SNTAGT.

In DNA, the CDR3 is TGTGCCAGCAGCCGGGGACAGGCGGGATATGGCTACACCTTC. It is translated as CASSRGQAGYGYTF. This chain uses TRBV9 with TRBJ1-2; 8 nucleotides line up with TRBD1. There are 14 residues in the CDR3. J gave up 5 bases and V 4 bases, and 7 bases lay outside the gene matches. Germline assignment: CDR1 SGDLS and CDR2 YYNGEE.